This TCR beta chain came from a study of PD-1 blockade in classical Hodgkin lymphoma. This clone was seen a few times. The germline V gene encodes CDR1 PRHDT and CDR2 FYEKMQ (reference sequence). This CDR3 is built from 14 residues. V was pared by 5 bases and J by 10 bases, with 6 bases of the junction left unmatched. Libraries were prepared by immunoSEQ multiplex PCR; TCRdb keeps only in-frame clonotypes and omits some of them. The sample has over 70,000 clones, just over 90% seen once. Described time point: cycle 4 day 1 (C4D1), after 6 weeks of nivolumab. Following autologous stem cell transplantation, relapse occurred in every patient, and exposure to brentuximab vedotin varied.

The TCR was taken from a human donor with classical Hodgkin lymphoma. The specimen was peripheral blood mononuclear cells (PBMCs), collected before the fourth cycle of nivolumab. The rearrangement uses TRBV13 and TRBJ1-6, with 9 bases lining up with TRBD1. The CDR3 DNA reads TGTGCCAGCAGCCCCCGGACAGGGGAATCACCCCTCCACTTT. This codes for CASSPRTGESPLHF.